This entry lists 20 T cell receptor beta chains sequenced from one sample in a study of blood T cell repertoires in COVID-19. Sequenced by immunoSEQ multiplex PCR; TCRdb stores in-frame clones only, minus some. The sample holds about 180,000 clones, around 80% seen once. The sample taken for sequencing was peripheral blood. Source of these receptors: a human donor in a cohort sampled during active COVID-19.

The rearrangement joins TRBV29-1 to TRBJ2-5; possibly TRBD1 for D (7 bases). Trimming pared 6 bases from V and 5 bases from J, leaving 16 bases between. This CDR3 region has 13 residues. Per germline, CDR1 SQVTM and CDR2 ANQGSEA. CDR3 residues: CSVAQGGGETQYF. CDR3 bases: TGCAGCGTAGCCCAGGGGGGTGGGGAGACCCAGTACTTC.

V and J are TRBV19 and TRBJ1-6; D is ambiguous. V lost 7 bases to trimming and J lost 2 bases, with 9 bases between them. The germline CDR1 and CDR2 sequences are LNHDA and SQIVND (reference sequence). This CDR3 spans 14 amino acids. This CDR3 is CASNVGAYNSPLHF. CDR3 nucleotides: TGTGCCAGTAACGTCGGGGCCTATAATTCACCCCTCCACTTT. The full variable domain, completed using reference TRBV19 and TRBJ1-6, is DGGITQSPKYLFRKEGQNVTLSCEQNLNHDAMYWYRQDPGQGLRLIYYSQIVNDFQKGDIAEGYSVSREKKESFPLTVTSAQKNPTAFYLCASNVGAYNSPLHFGNGTRLTVT.

This sequence joins TRBV2 and TRBJ2-7; 7 bases are a match to TRBD1. CDR1 is SNHLY and CDR2 is FYNNEI in the germline V gene. The CDR3 length is 13 residues. Trimming took 5 bases from V and 1 from J; bases not matched to a gene: 2. In DNA form, the CDR3 reads TGTGCCAGCAGTTACAGGGGATCCTACGAGCAGTACTTC. Translated, it gives CASSYRGSYEQYF. Filled out from reference TRBV2 and TRBJ2-7, the complete variable domain reads EPEVTQTPSHQVTQMGQEVILRCVPISNHLYFYWYRQILGQKVEFLVSFYNNEISEKSEIFDDQFSVERPDGSNFTLKIRSTKLEDSAMYFCASSYRGSYEQYFGPGTRLTVT.

This rearrangement joins TRBV19 to TRBJ2-7, with D possibly being TRBD1 (6 bases). This CDR3 is 14 amino acids long. The germline gives CDR1 LNHDA, CDR2 SQIVND (reference sequence). V shed 3 bases and J shed 4 bases, with 13 bases lying between them. The CDR3 here is CASSMGTLNYEQYF. CDR3 in DNA: TGTGCCAGTAGTATGGGGACACTGAATTACGAGCAGTACTTC.

V is TRBV27 and J is TRBJ2-7, with 10 bases identical to TRBD1. The trim removed 2 bases at V and 3 bases at J, leaving 7 bases unmatched. This CDR3 has 16 residues. The germline V gene has CDR1 MNHEY and CDR2 SMNVEV (reference sequence). The DNA of the CDR3 is TGTGCCAGCAGTTTAATTTCTGGACAGGGGGTCTACGAGCAGTACTTC. It is translated as CASSLISGQGVYEQYF.

The chain has TRBV7-3 and TRBJ2-5, with TRBD2 identical over 10 bases. Germline V gene sequence: CDR1 SGHTA, CDR2 FQGTGA. V lost 1 base and J lost 5; bases outside the gene matches: 7. This CDR3 comprises 16 residues. CDR3 bases: TGTGCCAGCAGCTTAATGGTAGCGGGGGGTATGGAGACCCAGTACTTC. Protein product: CASSLMVAGGMETQYF.

The chain recombines TRBV5-4 with TRBJ1-2; 8 nucleotides agree with TRBD1. From germline, CDR1 is SGHNT and CDR2 YYREEE (reference sequence). This CDR3 is built from 13 residues. Trimming removed 3 bases from V and 3 bases from J; junction bases left unmatched: 1. As DNA, the CDR3 is TGTGCCAGCAGCTCGGGACAGGACTATGGCTACACCTTC. It codes for CASSSGQDYGYTF.

The J gene is TRBJ2-1, the V gene TRBV5-1, with TRBD2 identical over 9 bases. CDR1 and CDR2 (germline): SGHRS, YFSETQ. The length of the CDR3 is 17 residues. V shed 3 bases, J shed 4 bases, and the junction held 11 bases outside the gene matches. CDR3 DNA sequence: TGCGCCAGCAGCTGGACTGGCGGGGGGGCAGGTTACAATGAGCAGTTCTTC. This sequence encodes CASSWTGGGAGYNEQFF.

Note on this clone: Within the sample, other DNA sequences also encode this same CDR3. V usage is TRBV5-1 and J usage is TRBJ2-1, with unresolved D. From germline, CDR1 is SGHRS and CDR2 YFSETQ. The CDR3 spans 15 residues. Trimming cost V 0 bases and J 0 bases, with 7 bases left between them. The DNA of the CDR3 is TGCGCCAGCAGCTTGGTCGCAGGCTCCTACAATGAGCAGTTCTTC. It specifies CASSLVAGSYNEQFF.

V gene TRBV21-1 combines with J gene TRBJ2-7; whether TRBD1, the table's D call, matches the DNA was not checked. TRBV21-1 is described as a pseudogene. This CDR3 is built from 15 residues. The DNA for the CDR3 is TGTGCCAGCAGCCCCGGGCCGGACAGGAGCCACGAGCAGTACTTC. This sequence encodes CASSPGPDRSHEQYF.

V is TRBV5-1 and J is TRBJ1-6, with D tentatively TRBD1 (6 bases). Germline V gene sequence: CDR1 SGHRS, CDR2 YFSETQ. This CDR3 has 14 amino acids. V was pared by 3 bases and J by 7 bases, with 11 bases between. CDR3: CASSSGQPNSPLHF. The CDR3 DNA reads TGCGCCAGCAGCTCCGGACAGCCGAATTCACCCCTCCACTTT. Combining the CDR3 with reference TRBV5-1 and TRBJ1-6 gives the whole variable domain KAGVTQTPRYLIKTRGQQVTLSCSPISGHRSVSWYQQTPGQGLQFLFEYFSETQRNKGNFPGRFSGRQFSNSRSEMNVSTLELGDSALYLCASSSGQPNSPLHFGNGTRLTVT.

This sequence joins TRBV27 and TRBJ2-7; the D gene is possibly TRBD1 (5 bases). Germline assignment: CDR1 MNHEY and CDR2 SMNVEV (reference sequence). CDR3 size: 14 residues. The V end was cut by 6 bases, the J end by 5 bases, with 17 bases between. The DNA of the CDR3 is TGTGCCAGCAGACCACAAGGGGCGAAGAACGAGCAGTACTTC. Residues: CASRPQGAKNEQYF.

DNA for the CDR3: TGTGCCACCAGTGATTTTCGCAGGGACTATGGCTACACCTTC. It translates to CATSDFRRDYGYTF. V gene TRBV24-1 combines with J gene TRBJ1-2, with D maybe TRBD1 (5 bases). This CDR3 comprises 14 residues. CDR1 and CDR2 (germline): KGHDR, SFDVKD. Trimming stripped 1 base from V and 3 bases from J, with 8 bases between.

The rearrangement links TRBV18 to TRBJ1-1; 7 positions match TRBD1. The V gene end was trimmed by 0 bases and the J gene end by 7 bases; junction bases not matched to a gene: 11. Germline CDR1 is KGHSH and CDR2 is LQKENI. CDR3 length equals 16 residues. The CDR3 reads CASSPPRQGSHVEAFF. CDR3 nucleotides: TGTGCCAGCTCACCACCGAGACAGGGAAGCCACGTTGAAGCTTTCTTT.

This sequence joins TRBV6-5 and TRBJ1-3; D call uncertain. Germline CDR1 and CDR2: MNHEY and SVGAGI. This CDR3 spans 15 amino acids. The ends were cut back, 5 bases at V and 8 bases at J, with 19 bases in the middle. This CDR3 reads CASSPNRASLDTIYF. The DNA for the CDR3 is TGTGCCAGCAGTCCGAACCGCGCGTCGCTGGACACCATATATTTT.

The chain is built from TRBV6-5 and TRBJ1-3; 7 bases line up with TRBD1. Losses at the gene ends were 2 bases for V and 0 bases for J; bases not matched to a gene: 4. Germline-derived CDR1 and CDR2 are MNHEY and SVGAGI. This CDR3 has 16 residues. The CDR3 DNA reads as TGTGCCAGCAGTTACAAGGGGGCAAACTCTGGAAACACCATATATTTT. Its translation: CASSYKGANSGNTIYF.

V is TRBV5-4 and J is TRBJ1-1; possibly TRBD1 for D (5 bases). Trimming removed 5 bases at V and 2 bases at J, with 22 bases between. The CDR3 has 17 amino acids. Germline CDR1 is SGHNT and CDR2 is YYREEE (reference sequence). Here the CDR3 DNA reads TGTGCCAGCAGGTCACGGGGCGGGGTCGTGGATAACACTGAAGCTTTCTTT. Translating it yields CASRSRGGVVDNTEAFF.

This clone turned up a few times. This sequence joins TRBV4-1 and TRBJ1-5; a weak D match, TRBD1 (6 bases). Trimming took off 1 base at V and 7 bases at J, with 17 bases between the two ends. This CDR3 has 16 amino acids. Looked up from germline, CDR1 is MGHRA and CDR2 is YSYEKL. The CDR3 DNA follows: TGCGCCAGCAGCCAAGGGCAGGGGCAGTTAAGACAGCCCCAGCATTTT. Its protein is CASSQGQGQLRQPQHF.

The V call is TRBV7-9, the J call TRBJ1-4; D is uncertain. This CDR3 spans 15 amino acids. Germline assignment: CDR1 SEHNR and CDR2 FQNEAQ (reference sequence). Trimming shortened V by 5 bases and J by 1 base, and 11 bases separated the two germline ends. Written as DNA, the CDR3 is TGTGCCAGCAGCATGGGCCAGCTAACTAATGAAAAACTGTTTTTT. Amino acid sequence: CASSMGQLTNEKLFF.

The rearrangement links TRBV27 to TRBJ1-5, with D tentatively TRBD1 (6 bases). CDR1 is MNHEY and CDR2 is SMNVEV in the germline V gene (reference sequence). This CDR3 is built from 17 residues. V was cut by 7 bases and J by 0 bases, with 19 bases left in between. CDR3 DNA sequence: TGTGCCAGCACCGCCCTGGGGGCAGGGAATAGCAATCAGCCCCAGCATTTT. It yields the protein CASTALGAGNSNQPQHF.